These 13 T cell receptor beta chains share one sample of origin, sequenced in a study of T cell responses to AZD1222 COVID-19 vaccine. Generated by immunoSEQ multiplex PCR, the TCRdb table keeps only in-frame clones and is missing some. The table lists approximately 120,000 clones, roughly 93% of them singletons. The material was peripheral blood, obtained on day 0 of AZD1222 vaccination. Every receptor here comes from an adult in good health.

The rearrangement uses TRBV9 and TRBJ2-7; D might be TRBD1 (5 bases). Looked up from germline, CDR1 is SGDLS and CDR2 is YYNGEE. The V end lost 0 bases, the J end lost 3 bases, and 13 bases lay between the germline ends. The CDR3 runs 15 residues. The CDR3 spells CASSVAQGIGYEQYF. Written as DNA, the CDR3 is TGTGCCAGCAGCGTAGCTCAGGGTATCGGCTACGAGCAGTACTTC.

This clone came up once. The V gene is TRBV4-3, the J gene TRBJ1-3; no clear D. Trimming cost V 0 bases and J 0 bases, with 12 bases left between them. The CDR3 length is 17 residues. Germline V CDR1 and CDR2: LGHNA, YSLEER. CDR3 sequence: CASSQDFGFTSGNTIYF. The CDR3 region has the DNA TGCGCCAGCAGCCAAGACTTTGGGTTTACCTCTGGAAACACCATATATTTT.

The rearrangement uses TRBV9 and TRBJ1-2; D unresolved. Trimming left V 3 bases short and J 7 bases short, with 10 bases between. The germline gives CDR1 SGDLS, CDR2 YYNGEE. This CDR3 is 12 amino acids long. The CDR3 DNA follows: TGTGCCAGCAGCGAACCGACCACTGGCTACACCTTC. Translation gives CASSEPTTGYTF.

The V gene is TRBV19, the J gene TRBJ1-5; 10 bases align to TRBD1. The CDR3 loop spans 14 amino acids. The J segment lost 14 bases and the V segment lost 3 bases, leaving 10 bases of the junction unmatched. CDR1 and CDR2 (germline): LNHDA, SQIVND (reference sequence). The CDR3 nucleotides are TGTGCCAGTAGTATCAGACAGGGGGCGGATGGTGAGCATTTT. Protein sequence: CASSIRQGADGEHF. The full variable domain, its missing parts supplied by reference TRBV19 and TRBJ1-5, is DGGITQSPKYLFRKEGQNVTLSCEQNLNHDAMYWYRQDPGQGLRLIYYSQIVNDFQKGDIAEGYSVSREKKESFPLTVTSAQKNPTAFYLCASSIRQGADGEHFGDGTRLSIL.

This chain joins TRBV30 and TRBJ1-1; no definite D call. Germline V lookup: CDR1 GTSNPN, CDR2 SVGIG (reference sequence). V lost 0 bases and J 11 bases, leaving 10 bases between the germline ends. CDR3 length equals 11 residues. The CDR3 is CAWSVGGIAFF. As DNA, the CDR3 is TGTGCCTGGAGTGTAGGTGGCATCGCTTTCTTT.

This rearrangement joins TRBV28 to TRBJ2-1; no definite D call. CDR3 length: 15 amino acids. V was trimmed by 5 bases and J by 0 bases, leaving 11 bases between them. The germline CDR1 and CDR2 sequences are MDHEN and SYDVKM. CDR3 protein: CASSRRFVSYNEQFF. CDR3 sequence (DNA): TGTGCCAGCAGTAGAAGGTTCGTCTCCTACAATGAGCAGTTCTTC. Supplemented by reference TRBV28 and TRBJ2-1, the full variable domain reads DVKVTQSSRYLVKRTGEKVFLECVQDMDHENMFWYRQDPGLGLRLIYFSYDVKMKEKGDIPEGYSVSREKKERFSLILESASTNQTSMYLCASSRRFVSYNEQFFGPGTRLTVL.

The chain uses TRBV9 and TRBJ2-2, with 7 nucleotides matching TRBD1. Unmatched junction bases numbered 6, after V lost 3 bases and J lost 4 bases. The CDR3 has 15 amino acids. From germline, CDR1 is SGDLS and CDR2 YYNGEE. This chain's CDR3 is CASSEGQLGTGELFF. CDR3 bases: TGTGCCAGCAGCGAGGGACAGCTTGGCACCGGGGAGCTGTTTTTT.

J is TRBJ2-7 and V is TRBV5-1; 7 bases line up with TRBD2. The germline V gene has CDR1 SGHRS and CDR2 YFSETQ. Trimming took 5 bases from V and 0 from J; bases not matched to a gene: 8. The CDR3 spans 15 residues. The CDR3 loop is CASRSGGGNSYEQYF. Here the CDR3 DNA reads TGCGCCAGCAGATCGGGGGGAGGGAACTCCTACGAGCAGTACTTC.

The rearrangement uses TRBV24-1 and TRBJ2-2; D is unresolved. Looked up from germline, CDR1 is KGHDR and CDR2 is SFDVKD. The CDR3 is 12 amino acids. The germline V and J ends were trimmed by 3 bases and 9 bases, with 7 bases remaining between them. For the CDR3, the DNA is TGTGCCACCAGTGATACCCGCCGGGAGCTGTTTTTT. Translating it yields CATSDTRRELFF.

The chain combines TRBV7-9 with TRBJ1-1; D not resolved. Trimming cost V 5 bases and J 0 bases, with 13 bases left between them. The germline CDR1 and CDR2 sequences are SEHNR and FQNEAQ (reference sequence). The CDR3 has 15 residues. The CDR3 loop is CASSGRVQMNTEAFF. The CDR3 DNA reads TGTGCCAGCAGCGGGAGGGTCCAAATGAACACTGAAGCTTTCTTT.

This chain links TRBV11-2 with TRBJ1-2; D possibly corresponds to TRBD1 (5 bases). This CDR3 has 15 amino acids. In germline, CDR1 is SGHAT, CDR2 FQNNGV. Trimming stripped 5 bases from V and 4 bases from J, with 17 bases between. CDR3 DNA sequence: TGTGCCAGCAGCGCCCCGGGGGGGTATAGCTATGGCTACACCTTC. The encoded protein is CASSAPGGYSYGYTF. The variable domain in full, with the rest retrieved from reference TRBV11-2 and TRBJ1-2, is EAGVAQSPRYKIIEKRQSVAFWCNPISGHATLYWYQQILGQGPKLLIQFQNNGVVDDSQLPKDRFSAERLKGVDSTLKIQPAKLEDSAVYLCASSAPGGYSYGYTFGSGTRLTVV.

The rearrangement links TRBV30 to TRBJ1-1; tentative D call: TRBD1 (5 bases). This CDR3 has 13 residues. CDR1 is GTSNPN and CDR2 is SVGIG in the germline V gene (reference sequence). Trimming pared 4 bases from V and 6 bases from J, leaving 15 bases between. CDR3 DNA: TGTGCCTGGATGGGGGGGGTGGAGGCTGAAGCTTTCTTT. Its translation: CAWMGGVEAEAFF. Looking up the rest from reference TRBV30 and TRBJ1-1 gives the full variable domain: SQTIHQWPATLVQPVGSPLSLECTVEGTSNPNLYWYRQAAGRGLQLLFYSVGIGQISSEVPQNLSASRPQDRQFILSSKKLLLSDSGFYLCAWMGGVEAEAFFGQGTRLTVV.

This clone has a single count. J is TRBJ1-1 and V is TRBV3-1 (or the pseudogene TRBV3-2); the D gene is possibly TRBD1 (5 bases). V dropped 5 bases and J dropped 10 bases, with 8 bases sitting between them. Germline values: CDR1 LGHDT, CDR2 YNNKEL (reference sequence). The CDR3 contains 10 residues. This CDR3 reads CASSADRAFF. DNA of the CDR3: TGTGCCAGCAGCGCCGACAGAGCTTTCTTT.